Sequencing of this T cell receptor (beta chain) was carried out in a study of cytomegalovirus exposure and HLA in healthy donors (TCRdb year 2017). Describing the broader study: In an earlier analysis of 587 of the donors, 276 Gb of sequence data and some 120 million unique TCR beta sequences from about 179 million T cells were reported. Donor age, sex, ethnicity and CMV serostatus were compiled alongside the repertoire data. HLA typing included class I and class II loci at four-digit resolution. An earlier analysis of approximately 630 of the donors applied high-throughput TCR beta sequencing to assess whether each TCR beta V gene segment acted as functional or pseudogenic. To study patterns of TCR occurrence, a later analysis re-analyzed previously published TCR beta repertoires from 600 to 750 donors and added high-resolution HLA genotyping. The genetic ancestry cluster associated with self-reported Caucasian donors included over 65% of the 398 genotyped donors. In addition to the first cohort of 666 subjects, a separate validation cohort of 120 different subjects was used. An early release covering just under 650 HLA-typed donors comprised about 290 gigabases of sequencing data and tens of millions of unique TCR sequences. To predict cytomegalovirus infection status, the study brought together high-throughput TCR immunosequencing, statistical association of individual TCRs with disease status, and machine learning. On average, roughly 240,000 unique TCR beta nucleotide sequences were sequenced per donor among 398 genotyped donors of the cohort, with 15% to 20% of those sequences being non-productive. In a later genetic analysis, genome-wide SNP genotypes for about three fifths of the 666 donors were used, and that subset was treated as a discovery cohort. The number of donors typed differed by locus, with roughly 629-640 for A, B, C, DRB1 and DQB1, approximately 500 for DQA1, 600 to 610 for DPA1, and some 470 for DPB1. The study used immunosequencing to profile the T cell repertoires of 600 to 850 subjects and linked those repertoires to cytomegalovirus serostatus. All discovery cohort repertoires had been generated using a single sequencing platform. In the later analysis, no new phenotypic data were used to find candidate immune exposures; instead, reliance was placed on TCR beta sequences and their occurrence across donors. The study aimed to test whether signatures of past pathogen exposure could be identified by cataloging public T cell receptors. Several DR-DQ haplotypes were treated as single units for association and clustering because of strong linkage in the cohort.

Of note for this clone: Its recognized antigen is unknown. No base quality values were provided; no much bigger clone lies one nucleotide off.

The cohort was made up of about 670 healthy bone marrow donors. At the time of sampling, every cohort member was nominally healthy, though immune exposures that went unrecorded were likely present. The donor was CMV seropositive and belonged to the group of 250 to 300 seropositive cohort members. Every donor gave a peripheral blood sample, and the peripheral blood mononuclear cells from that sample were used for TCR beta sequencing. The Qiagen DNeasy Blood Extraction Kit was used to extract genomic DNA from the blood cell samples. To prepare the library, the immunoSEQ multiplex PCR assay was applied. The multiplex PCR relied on a mix of 60 forward primers for TCR Vbeta segments and 13 reverse primers for TCR Jbeta segments. The CDR3 region of rearranged TCR beta genes was amplified from genomic DNA with a multiplex PCR assay. Amplified TCR beta libraries were sequenced as 87-base-pair reads on the Illumina HiSeq System. The original pipeline was this. A later analysis counted about 76 million unique TCR beta chains across the 650 to 800 repertoires, and roughly 11 million of these chains were shared by at least two donors. To remove PCR and sequencing errors, raw reads were error-corrected and collapsed into unique sequences using a nearest-neighbor algorithm that merged closely related sequences. V, D and J gene segments were assigned by aligning CDR3 sequences to IMGT reference sequences. Each retained sequence needed at least a six-nucleotide match to both a V gene segment and a J gene segment. Rearrangements were called productive when the CDR3 lacked stop codons and stayed in frame with V and J; all others were non-productive. Following IMGT convention, CDR3 was defined as the stretch from the second conserved V-encoded cysteine up to the conserved J-encoded phenylalanine. The earlier analysis of 500 to 750 of the donors excluded any sequence lacking an unambiguous match to a single V gene segment. In an earlier analysis of 587 of the donors, a V segment was called functional when productive rearrangements were above 56.7%, and segregating when the standard deviation between donors exceeded 5%. A statistical classification framework was built to diagnose cytomegalovirus status from the catalog of TCR beta chain sequences. In a later analysis, TCR nucleotide sequences were compared against IMGT/GENE-DB human TR gene sequences so that V and J genes could be assigned. The TCRdist pipeline was used in a later analysis to assign CDR3 sequences and most-parsimonious VDJ recombination scenarios. A later analysis defined each TCR beta chain by its CDR3 amino acid sequence plus V-gene family, and excluded reads lacking a unique V-gene family. As a way to deal with suspected cross-contamination and a sequencing artifact, a later analysis dropped 592 nucleotide sequences that were highly shared and had low generation probability. In a later analysis, a clonal expansion index for each public chain was calculated from normalized within-repertoire ranks of inferred template counts. Generation probabilities in a later analysis came from a VDJ recombination model fitted to out-of-frame rearrangements, and those results were checked against IGoR. In a later analysis, TCR-TCR, TCR-HLA and TCR-CMV co-occurrence was scored with hypergeometric tests, and a repertoire-size bias correction was applied to TCR pairs. In a later analysis, false discovery rates were estimated by permuting HLA or CMV assignments 20 times. In a later analysis, co-occurring TCRs were grouped using DBSCAN, with TCRdist sequence similarity added in when clustering inside HLA-allele-positive subsets. For co-occurrence clustering, repertoires with fewer than 30,000 or more than 120,000 public chains were excluded, along with five repertoires with anomalous nucleotide sharing. As stored in TCRdb, this immuneACCESS dataset retains in-frame rearrangements with V and J assigned. A fraction of the clones does not appear; measured against another copy, unresolved V genes explain less than half of the discrepancy, and the remainder lacks a known reason. V and J calls and clone size follow that table, whereas D and trimming were derived from the DNA. The table for this sample lists some 140,000 clones; 70% to 80% of them were counted only once. The top ten clonotypes cover 6% to 8.5% of the sample.

Based on the germline V gene, the CDR1 and CDR2 sequences are ENHRY and SYGVKD. From its cysteine to its phenylalanine, the CDR3 spans 16 amino acids. Only the CDR3 region is kept as DNA, spanning 48 bases read in frame from base 1. At the junction V is shortened by 6 bases and J by 1 base; bases outside the gene matches: 10. Findings and caveats that apply to the study as a whole: A further reported finding was that TCR beta sequences accurately predicted the HLA-A and HLA-B alleles for most subjects in the first cohort. In a later analysis, over 15,000 TCR beta sequences were associated with specific HLA alleles at a false discovery rate of 0.05. When HLA alleles, especially DR and DQ, strongly co-occurred, attributing TCR associations to individual alleles was difficult. Because some donors lacked HLA typing at each locus, the association tests relied only on the typed subset. In an earlier analysis of fewer than 700 of the donors, most TCR beta V segments appeared in productive rearrangements about 87% or about 30% of the time, broadly matching IMGT annotations. Immune exposure information for the cohort was limited to CMV serostatus. Most TCR sequences were observed very rarely across donors, whereas some public TCRs were present in many individuals. Compared with the approximately 710-donor mean, donors in an Asian-associated ancestry cluster had fewer N-insertions in productive TCRs, according to a later genetic analysis. In a later analysis, several top co-occurrence clusters were reported to appear linked to parvovirus B19, influenza, CMV and Epstein-Barr virus. A cluster of highly shared sequence variants was judged likely to be a technical artifact of the sequencing pipeline. The study listed 150 to 200 TCR beta chains as associated with cytomegalovirus. A later analysis found that HLA-associated TCR beta chains were more clonally expanded and had lower generation probabilities than equally common non-associated chains. A later analysis found that most CMV-associated TCR beta chains appeared HLA-restricted, with HLA associations seemingly driven largely by CMV exposure. In vitro tests confirmed that three of the cytomegalovirus-associated TCR beta chains recognize cytomegalovirus antigens. In a later genetic analysis, a missense DCLRE1C variant was associated with V-gene and J-gene trimming of TCR beta chains, and the association was replicated in an independent cohort. Linkage disequilibrium might explain the correlated functional status among segregating V segments, but an unknown experimental factor could not be ruled out. Because counts were too low, about 18 rarely observed V segments, including chromosome 9 orphons, were left out of the earlier analysis of 587 of the donors. It was suggested by the authors that the approach could potentially be generalized to other disease states and immunological phenotypes. Roughly uniform sequencing depth across donors was assumed in presence/absence analyses, although this assumption may not hold. In a later analysis, TCR association rates were found to vary across HLA loci, with the most associated TCRs seen for DRB1 alleles and the fewest for HLA-C alleles. The classifier was reported to diagnose cytomegalovirus status with high specificity and sensitivity in both the original cohort and the validation cohort. Some IMGT-functional V segments, including TRBV6-2 and TRBV6-3, could not be distinguished by the 87-base-pair reads and were therefore excluded. In this cohort, only TCR beta chains were sequenced, and detectable features were limited by the absence of alpha or paired-chain data.

The V and J genes are TRBV10-3 and TRBJ1-1; TRBD1 lines up with 8 middle nucleotides. This TCR was sampled from a man aged 30 to 45 in good health and CMV-seropositive. The specimen sequenced was PBMCs. The CDR3 region has the sequence CAIRSTGGLKNTEAFF. Here is the DNA: TGTGCCATCAGATCCACAGGGGGATTAAAGAACACTGAAGCTTTCTTT.